A single sample gave rise to the 14 T cell receptor beta chains below, sequenced in a study of control samples from healthy donors and cancer patients. This table comes from immunoSEQ multiplex PCR, and its TCRdb copy is limited to in-frame clones, with some not included. The table records fewer than 50,000 clones, over 85% of them present only once. The sample was PBMCs. All receptors derive from a man aged 25 to 40 with colorectal cancer.

The CDR3 loop reads CASSEAGLFNEKLFF. CDR3 nucleotide sequence: TGTGCCAGCAGTGAAGCGGGACTGTTTAATGAAAAACTGTTTTTT. The V call is TRBV6-1, the J call TRBJ1-4, with D possibly TRBD1 on 5 matching bases. Germline CDR1 reads MNHNS; CDR2 reads SASEGT. Deletions cut 0 bases from V and 4 bases from J, with 9 bases between. The CDR3 is 15 amino acids.

This chain joins TRBV5-6 and TRBJ2-3; D gene ambiguous. Trimming shortened V by 4 bases and J by 3 bases, and 9 bases separated the two germline ends. Germline V CDR1 and CDR2: SGHDT, YYEEEE. This CDR3 has 13 residues. The CDR3 DNA reads as TGTGCCAGCAGCACCCTAGGAACAGATACGCAGTATTTT. Translating it yields CASSTLGTDTQYF.

The chain recombines TRBV7-2 with TRBJ2-3; 7 nucleotides line up with TRBD1. The germline V gene has CDR1 SGHTA and CDR2 FQGNSA. V lost 5 bases, J lost 2 bases, and 7 bases stayed unmatched. There are 15 residues in the CDR3. For the CDR3, the DNA is TGTGCCAGCAGCGAGGGGGCCTTACCCACAGATACGCAGTATTTT. Translated, it gives CASSEGALPTDTQYF.

The V call is TRBV28, the J call TRBJ2-7, with 11 bases matching TRBD1. The germline V gene has CDR1 MDHEN and CDR2 SYDVKM. J was trimmed by 4 bases and V by 3 bases; bases with no gene match: 5. This CDR3 region has 15 residues. The DNA of the CDR3 is TGTGCCAGCAGTTTGTGGACAGGGGGCTTGTACGAGCAGTACTTC. This sequence encodes CASSLWTGGLYEQYF.

The rearrangement links TRBV4-3 to TRBJ2-1, with D tentatively TRBD2 (5 bases). The V gene lost 0 bases and the J gene lost 10 bases, with 13 bases spanning the gap. Germline CDR1 reads LGHNA; CDR2 reads YSLEER. The length of the CDR3 is 14 residues. The DNA for the CDR3 is TGCGCCAGCAGCCAAGATTCGGGGAGACTCGAGCAGTTCTTC. It translates to CASSQDSGRLEQFF.

V and J are TRBV30 and TRBJ2-2; 8 bases align to TRBD1. Unmatched junction bases numbered 6, after V lost 5 bases and J lost 4 bases. Looked up from germline, CDR1 is GTSNPN and CDR2 is SVGIG (reference sequence). The CDR3 has 14 amino acids. The CDR3 loop reads CAWYSGTGTGELFF. CDR3 bases: TGTGCCTGGTACTCCGGGACAGGCACCGGGGAGCTGTTTTTT.

This chain joins TRBV5-4 and TRBJ1-1; D remains ambiguous. This CDR3 has 14 residues. Germline CDR1 is SGHNT and CDR2 is YYREEE (reference sequence). V shed 0 bases and J shed 0 bases, with 6 bases lying between them. The CDR3, as DNA: TGTGCCAGCAGCTTGGACAGACTGAACACTGAAGCTTTCTTT. Translation gives CASSLDRLNTEAFF.

This chain connects TRBV21-1 to TRBJ1-2; whether TRBD1, the table's D call, matches the DNA was not checked. TRBV21-1 is a listed pseudogene. The CDR3 spans 15 residues. CDR3 residues: CASSKRDRTRYGYTF. The CDR3 region has the DNA TGTGCCAGCAGCAAAAGGGACAGGACTAGGTATGGCTACACCTTC.

V and J are TRBV5-6 and TRBJ1-3; D gene ambiguous. Trimming shortened V by 1 base and J by 1 base, and 9 bases separated the two germline ends. CDR3 length: 15 residues. In germline, CDR1 is SGHDT, CDR2 YYEEEE. The CDR3, as DNA: TGTGCCAGCAGCTTGATATCCCTGTCTGGAAACACCATATATTTT. Translated: CASSLISLSGNTIYF.

This rearrangement joins TRBV28 to TRBJ1-1; TRBD1 agrees at 9 bases. The CDR3 contains 16 residues. CDR1 and CDR2 from the germline V gene are MDHEN and SYDVKM. Trimming removed 7 bases from V and 1 base from J; junction bases left unmatched: 10. This CDR3 reads CASISYLDRGNTEAFF. CDR3 nucleotide sequence: TGTGCCAGCATTTCTTACCTGGACAGGGGGAACACTGAAGCTTTCTTT.

This chain joins TRBV7-2 and TRBJ2-2, with 8 bases lining up with TRBD2. V gave up 1 base and J gave up 0 bases; unmatched junction bases: 1. CDR3 size: 16 residues. CDR1 and CDR2 from the germline V gene are SGHTA and FQGNSA. CDR3 residues: CASSLDGGANTGELFF. In nucleotides, the CDR3 is TGTGCCAGCAGCTTAGACGGGGGGGCGAACACCGGGGAGCTGTTTTTT. The complete variable domain, with remaining parts taken from reference TRBV7-2 and TRBJ2-2, reads GAGVSQSPSNKVTEKGKDVELRCDPISGHTALYWYRQSLGQGLEFLIYFQGNSAPDKSGLPSDRFSAERTGGSVSTLTIQRTQQEDSAVYLCASSLDGGANTGELFFGEGSRLTVL.

The V and J genes are TRBV30 and TRBJ2-3; D is unclear. Trimming took 0 bases from V and 2 from J, leaving 12 bases between them. Germline V lookup: CDR1 GTSNPN, CDR2 SVGIG (reference sequence). CDR3 length: 15 amino acids. The DNA for the CDR3 is TGTGCCTGGAGTGTACTTAGCTTCTCCACAGATACGCAGTATTTT. As protein: CAWSVLSFSTDTQYF.

The J gene is TRBJ1-1, the V gene TRBV20-1; D call uncertain. V was pared by 3 bases and J by 1 base, with 6 bases between. Germline lookup yields CDR1 DFQATT and CDR2 SNEGSKA (reference sequence). The CDR3 covers 12 residues. The CDR3 DNA sequence: TGCAGTGCTAGTAGGCCGAACACTGAAGCTTTCTTT. It codes for CSASRPNTEAFF.

The chain has TRBV14 and TRBJ1-3, with D perhaps TRBD1 (5 bases). Trimming cost V 0 bases and J 0 bases, with 12 bases left between them. The length of the CDR3 is 17 residues. Per the germline V gene, CDR1 is SGHDN and CDR2 is FVKESK. The CDR3 DNA follows: TGTGCCAGCAGCCAAGACCTCCCGGACAACTCTGGAAACACCATATATTTT. Translation gives CASSQDLPDNSGNTIYF. Full variable domain (remainder filled in from reference TRBV14 and TRBJ1-3): EAGVTQFPSHSVIEKGQTVTLRCDPISGHDNLYWYRRVMGKEIKFLLHFVKESKQDESGMPNNRFLAERTGGTYSTLKVQPAELEDSGVYFCASSQDLPDNSGNTIYFGEGSWLTVV.